This T cell receptor (beta chain) was obtained from a study of blood T cell repertoires in COVID-19. Study context: Samples of COVID-19 (acute and convalescent) were obtained from the United States, Italy and Spain. PBMCs, B-cell-depleted T cells, or T cells were the source of the cDNA or gDNA that made up the material.

In the original workflow: It was from reference gene primer amplification that nucleated cell counts were estimated. Repertoires were generated with immunoSEQ multiplex PCR, while TCRdb's copy carries only in-frame clones and drops some. V, J and clone size were drawn from that table, and D and trimming were deduced from the DNA. The sample has about 52,000 clones, less than 90% seen once. The V gene's germline CDR1 is KGHSH and CDR2 LQKENI. V lost 4 bases and J 1 base, leaving 7 bases between the germline ends. The CDR3 covers 14 residues. The clonotype was recovered from a human donor with active COVID-19. The donor label of this sample is uncertain. The chain combines TRBV18 with TRBJ2-2; unclear D gene. The sample taken for sequencing was peripheral blood. CDR3 protein: CASSLRQNTGELFF. The CDR3 region has the DNA TGTGCCAGCTCACTCCGACAGAACACCGGGGAGCTGTTTTTT.